This T cell receptor (beta chain) was documented in a study of shared clonotypes between healthy human individuals. Trimming took 0 bases from V and 0 from J, leaving 6 bases between them. The CDR3 is made up of 14 amino acids. Germline CDR1 SGHNT, CDR2 YYREEE (reference sequence). Using about 220 ng DNA, roughly 33,000 T cell genomes, the sorted-subset replicate PCRs were run. TCRdb's copy holds only in-frame clones and misses some; the assay was immunoSEQ multiplex PCR. The table lists about 2 million clones, 85% to 95% of them singletons. Positive CCR7 selection of CD45RO-negative cells yielded the naive CD8 cells, and terminally differentiated effector memory CD45RA+ cells were excluded. On this clone itself: The antigen is undetermined.

Study-wide findings and caveats: Among non-shared clonotypes, generation probabilities were lower than among those shared by all four donors.

The sequence was obtained from a young man in good health. Material: naive CD8+ T cells sorted from blood. The chain is built from TRBV5-4 and TRBJ1-1; D ambiguous. This CDR3 is CASSLGLMNTEAFF. CDR3 nucleotide sequence: TGTGCCAGCAGCTTGGGTTTAATGAACACTGAAGCTTTCTTT.